This section outlines one T cell receptor beta chain sequence together with its context. This clone's antigen is unknown. No base qualities exist here, and no much larger clone lies one base off it. The TCR beta CDR3 regions were amplified from RNA transcripts. A first-round RT-PCR of the TCR CDR3 used the HTBI primer set with the Qiagen OneStep RT-PCR kit. A second multiplex PCR round built the libraries, followed by size selection and purification. Paired-end sequencing of the libraries was performed with 100 bp reads on an Illumina HiSeq2000. Concerning the study's data processing: SOAPnuke was used to process the raw data, throwing out any read that contained adapters or uncalled bases, had a mean Phred below 15, or lacked an exact constant-primer or identifier match. COPE v1.2.5 was used to merge the high-quality paired reads, and each unique nucleotide sequence was defined as a clonotype. MiTCR v1.1 was used to align the clonotypes against IMGT TRBV, TRBD and TRBJ reference segments. Only V-J combinations with frequency above 0.0001, covering approximately 99% of repertoires, were analysed. The TCS score was defined as F50 (clonal expansion) divided by E x V (chaos), with BLOSUM62-based TCRdist calculated between CDR3 peptides within each V-J. Welch's t-statistics and random forest reduced 500 to 550 V-J features to about 13, which were used in a naive Bayes classifier (R e1071). TCRdb reran the public reads through fastp at Q25 and MiXCR, keeping productive beta chains. One record per CDR3 amino acid sequence lists the most common genes and DNA. The V and J calls follow TCRdb's processing rather than the paper's. The sample contains a few hundred thousand distinct CDR3 sequences, 46% of them found a single time. The ten largest clones capture approximately 8.2% of the sample.

A patient counted as having stable Graves' hyperthyroidism if no progression to ophthalmopathy occurred over 18 months of follow-up. Hyperthyroidism patients were newly diagnosed, with disease duration under 2 months, and aged 18 to 65 years. Patients with uncontrolled infections, other autoimmune diseases, pregnancy or lactation were excluded. Diagnoses were established on the basis of clinical symptoms, serum thyroxine and TRAb, thyroid ultrasound, and orbital computed tomography. Total RNA was extracted with Trizol reagent, and quality was checked on an Agilent 2100 Bioanalyzer. The data were taken from a study of T cells in Graves' hyperthyroidism and ophthalmopathy (dated by TCRdb to the late 2010s). In terms of the full investigation: To identify TCR V-J signatures that set the groups apart, the researchers used a discovery cohort of more than 95 patients, made up of 40 to 45 with Graves' ophthalmopathy and about 55 with stable Graves' hyperthyroidism. An independent validation cohort of 18 to 20 hyperthyroidism patients and approximately 16 patients who later progressed to ophthalmopathy tested prospective prediction of ophthalmopathy. The approximately 90 discovery patients were divided at random into training and test sets in a 7:3 ratio. In six Graves' hyperthyroidism patients, the study also compared T-cell repertoires from thyroid tissue with T-cell repertoires from blood. Once sampling was done, hyperthyroidism patients were given methimazole at a starting dose of 30 mg daily, whereas ophthalmopathy patients were given high-dose intravenous methylprednisolone. The paper reports TCR Vbeta CDR3 sequencing of approximately 140 peripheral blood samples: 43 ophthalmopathy, roughly 74 hyperthyroidism and around 17 progressor patients. Findings and caveats that apply to the study as a whole: A 13 V-J signature model separated ophthalmopathy from stable hyperthyroidism, with roughly 88% sensitivity and around 84% specificity in cross-validation and 80%/75% in testing. Most expanded thyroid clonotypes (frequency above 0.001) were also found in blood, which suggests that blood repertoires may mirror thyroid immune responses. In validation, progression to ophthalmopathy was predicted by the model with 70.59% sensitivity and 72.22% specificity, a median of roughly 6.4 months before onset. Sample size was not statistically predetermined, and investigators were not blinded to group allocation.

The receptor was isolated from a woman aged 18-30 years with Graves' hyperthyroidism. Donor details come from another sample of the same person, matched by shared clones. Specimen: peripheral blood or thyroid tissue (not recorded which).

Here is the DNA: TGTGCCAGTAGCGACGGACAGGGCGGTCGGGGTGGGGAGACCCAGTACTTC. Translated, this is CASSDGQGGRGGETQYF. The chain uses TRBV19 and TRBJ2-5, with 8 bases matching TRBD1. The CDR3 contains 17 residues, cysteine and phenylalanine counted. Only the CDR3 region is kept as DNA, spanning 51 bases read in frame from base 1. V ends up 6 bases short and J 5 bases short, with an unmatched junction base count of 17. For CDR1 and CDR2, the germline V gene (reference sequence) lists LNHDA and SQIVND.